Sequencing of this T cell receptor (beta chain) was carried out in a study of T cell changes during pregnancy in multiple sclerosis (dated by TCRdb to 2018 to 2020). General notes on the study: Changes in the T cell repertoire over the course of pregnancy were examined in this study in women with multiple sclerosis.

From its cysteine to its phenylalanine, the CDR3 spans 14 amino acids. This entry keeps only the CDR3 DNA: 42 bases, framed from base 1. The germline V gene gives CDR1 as SNHLY and CDR2 as FYNNEI. V loses 4 bases of germline sequence and J loses 4 bases, and the interval between the two ends is 11 bases. This clone is a singleton in its sample. Its antigen target is currently unknown. No per-base quality is available; no much larger clone lies one base away. Library preparation used the immunoSEQ multiplex PCR assay. As stored in TCRdb, this immuneACCESS dataset retains in-frame rearrangements with V and J assigned. A fraction of the clones does not appear; measured against another copy, unresolved V genes explain less than half of the discrepancy, and the remainder lacks a known reason. This sample comprises 90,000 or so clones, about 92% of them detected only once. The ten most abundant clones make up approximately 1.5% of the sample.

Sample: peripheral blood, taken in the first trimester of pregnancy. The origin of this receptor is a female donor with multiple sclerosis, enrolled in a pregnancy study. The rearrangement combines TRBV2 with TRBJ1-5; a tentative D call is TRBD1 (6 bases match). The CDR3 region reads CASSAQGRNQPQHF. The nucleotide sequence is TGTGCCAGCAGTGCGCAGGGGCGAAATCAGCCCCAGCATTTT.